Reported below is one T cell receptor beta chain. PCR was performed using 60 Vbeta and 13 Jbeta primers. Generated by immunoSEQ multiplex PCR, the TCRdb table keeps only in-frame clones and is missing some. The sample comprises about 180,000 clones, roughly three quarters of which are singletons, and 2% to 3% rests with the top ten. The sample is drawn from a study of cytomegalovirus exposure and HLA in healthy donors. Study-wide context: An early release of data contained about 85 million unique TCRs, which came from HLA-typed donors.

Donors consisted of healthy bone marrow donors. V was cut by 3 bases and J by 0 bases, with 14 bases left in between. CDR1 and CDR2 from the germline V gene are MDHEN and SYDVKM. The length of the CDR3 is 17 residues. This chain connects TRBV28 to TRBJ1-4; D call uncertain. This clonotype was sampled from a woman aged 30 to 39 in good health and CMV-seropositive. The material sequenced was PBMCs. The DNA for the CDR3 is TGTGCCAGCAGTTTGTTTTGGACGGGAACAACTAATGAAAAACTGTTTTTT. Translation gives CASSLFWTGTTNEKLFF.